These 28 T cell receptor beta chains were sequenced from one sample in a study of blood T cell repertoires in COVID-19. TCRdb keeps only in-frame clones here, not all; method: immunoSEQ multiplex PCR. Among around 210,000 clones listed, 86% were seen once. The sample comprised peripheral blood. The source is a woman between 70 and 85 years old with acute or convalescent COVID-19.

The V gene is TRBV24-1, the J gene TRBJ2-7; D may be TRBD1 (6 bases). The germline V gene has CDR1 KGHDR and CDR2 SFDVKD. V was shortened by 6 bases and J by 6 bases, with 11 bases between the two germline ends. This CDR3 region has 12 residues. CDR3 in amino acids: CATSYRVREQYF. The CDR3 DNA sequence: TGTGCCACCAGTTACAGGGTTCGCGAGCAGTACTTC.

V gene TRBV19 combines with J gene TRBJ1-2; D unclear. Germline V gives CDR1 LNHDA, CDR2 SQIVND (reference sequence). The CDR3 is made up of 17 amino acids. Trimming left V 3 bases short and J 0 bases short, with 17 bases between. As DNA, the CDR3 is TGTGCCAGTAGTATGGCCGGGCGGGGAAAGACTAACTATGGCTACACCTTC. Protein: CASSMAGRGKTNYGYTF.

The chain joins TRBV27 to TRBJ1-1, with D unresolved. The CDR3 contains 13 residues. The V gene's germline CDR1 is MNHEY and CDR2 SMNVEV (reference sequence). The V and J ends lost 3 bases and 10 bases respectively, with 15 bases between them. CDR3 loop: CASSLSRFVSAFF. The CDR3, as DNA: TGTGCCAGCAGTTTGAGCAGGTTCGTTTCAGCTTTCTTT.

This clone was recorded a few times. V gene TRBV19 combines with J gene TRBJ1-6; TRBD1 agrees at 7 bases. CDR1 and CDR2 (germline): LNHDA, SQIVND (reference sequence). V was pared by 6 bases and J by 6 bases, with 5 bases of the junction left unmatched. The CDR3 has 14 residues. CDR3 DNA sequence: TGTGCCAGTAGCCCGAGGGGGCTTAATTCACCCCTCCACTTT. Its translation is CASSPRGLNSPLHF.

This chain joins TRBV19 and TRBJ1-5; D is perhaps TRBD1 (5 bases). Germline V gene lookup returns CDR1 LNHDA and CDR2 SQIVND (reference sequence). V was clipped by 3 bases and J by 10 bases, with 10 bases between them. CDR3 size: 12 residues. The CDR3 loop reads CASSMLQGPQHF. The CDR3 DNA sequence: TGTGCCAGTAGTATGTTGCAGGGCCCCCAGCATTTT.

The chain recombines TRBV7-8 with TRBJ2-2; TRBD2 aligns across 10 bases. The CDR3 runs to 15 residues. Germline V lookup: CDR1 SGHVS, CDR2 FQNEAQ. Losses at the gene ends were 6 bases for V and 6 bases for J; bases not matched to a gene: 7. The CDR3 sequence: CASRPAGLAAGELFF. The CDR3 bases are TGTGCCAGCAGACCTGCCGGACTAGCGGCCGGGGAGCTGTTTTTT.

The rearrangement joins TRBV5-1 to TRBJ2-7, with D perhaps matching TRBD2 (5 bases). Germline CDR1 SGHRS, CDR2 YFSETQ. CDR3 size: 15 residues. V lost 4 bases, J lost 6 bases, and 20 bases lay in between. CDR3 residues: CASSPEVGRAGEQYF. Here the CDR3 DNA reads TGCGCCAGCAGCCCAGAAGTAGGGCGGGCCGGCGAGCAGTACTTC.

CDR3: CASSYAGGSTDTQYF. CDR3 nucleotide sequence: TGTGCCAGCAGTTACGCGGGGGGGAGCACAGATACGCAGTATTTT. The chain recombines TRBV6-6 with TRBJ2-3, with 9 bases matching TRBD2. CDR1 MNHNY and CDR2 SVGAGI come from the germline V gene (reference sequence). CDR3 length equals 15 residues. V was pared by 2 bases and J by 0 bases, with 0 bases of the junction left unmatched.

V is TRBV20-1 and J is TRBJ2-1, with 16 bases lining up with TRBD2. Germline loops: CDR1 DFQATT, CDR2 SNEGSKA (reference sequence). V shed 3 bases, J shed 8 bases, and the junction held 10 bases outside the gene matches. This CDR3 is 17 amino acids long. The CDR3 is CSASQGLAGGRGDEQFF. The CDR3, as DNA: TGCAGTGCTAGTCAGGGACTAGCGGGAGGGCGGGGCGATGAGCAGTTCTTC.

The CDR3 DNA reads TGTGCTAGTGGCATACAGATGAACACTGAAGCTTTCTTT. It encodes CASGIQMNTEAFF. The rearrangement links TRBV12-5 to TRBJ1-1; unclear D gene. With 6 bases removed from V and 0 bases from J, the gap between germline ends came to 8 bases. Germline V lookup: CDR1 LGHNT, CDR2 FRNRAP. The CDR3 extends over 13 amino acids.

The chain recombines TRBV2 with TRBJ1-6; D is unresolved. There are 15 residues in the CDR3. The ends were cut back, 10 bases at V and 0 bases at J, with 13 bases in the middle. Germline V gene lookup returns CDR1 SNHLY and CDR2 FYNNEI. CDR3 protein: CATTSSSSYNSPLHF. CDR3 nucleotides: TGTGCCACTACCTCTTCGAGCTCCTATAATTCACCCCTCCACTTT.

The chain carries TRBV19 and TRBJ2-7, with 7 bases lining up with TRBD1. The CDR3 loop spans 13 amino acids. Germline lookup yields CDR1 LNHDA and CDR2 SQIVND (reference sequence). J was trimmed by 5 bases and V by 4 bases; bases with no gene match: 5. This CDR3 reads CASSTRDSNEQYF. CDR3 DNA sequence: TGTGCCAGTAGTACCCGGGACAGTAACGAGCAGTACTTC.

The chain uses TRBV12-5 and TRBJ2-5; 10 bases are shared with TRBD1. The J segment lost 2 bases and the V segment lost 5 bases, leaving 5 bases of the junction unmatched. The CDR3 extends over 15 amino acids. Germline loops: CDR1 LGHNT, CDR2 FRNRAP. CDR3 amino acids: CASGVDRGRQETQYF. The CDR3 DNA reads TGTGCTAGTGGTGTCGACAGGGGGCGGCAAGAGACCCAGTACTTC.

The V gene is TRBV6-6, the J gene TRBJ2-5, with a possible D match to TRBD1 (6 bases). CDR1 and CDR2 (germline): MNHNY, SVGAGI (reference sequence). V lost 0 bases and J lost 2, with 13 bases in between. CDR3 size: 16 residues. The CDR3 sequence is CASSYSILTGQETQYF. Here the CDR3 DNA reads TGTGCCAGCAGTTACTCGATCTTGACAGGTCAAGAGACCCAGTACTTC.

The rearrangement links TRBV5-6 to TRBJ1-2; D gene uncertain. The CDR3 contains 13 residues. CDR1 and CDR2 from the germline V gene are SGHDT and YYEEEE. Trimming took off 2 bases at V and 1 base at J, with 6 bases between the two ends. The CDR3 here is CASSFGGNYGYTF. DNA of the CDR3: TGTGCCAGCAGCTTTGGAGGTAACTATGGCTACACCTTC.

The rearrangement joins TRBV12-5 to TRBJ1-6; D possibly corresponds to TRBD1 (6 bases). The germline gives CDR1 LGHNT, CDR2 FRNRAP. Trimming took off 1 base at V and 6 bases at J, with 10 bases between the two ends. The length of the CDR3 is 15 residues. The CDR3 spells CASGLEAGANSPLHF. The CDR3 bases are TGTGCTAGTGGTTTGGAGGCAGGGGCTAATTCACCCCTCCACTTT.

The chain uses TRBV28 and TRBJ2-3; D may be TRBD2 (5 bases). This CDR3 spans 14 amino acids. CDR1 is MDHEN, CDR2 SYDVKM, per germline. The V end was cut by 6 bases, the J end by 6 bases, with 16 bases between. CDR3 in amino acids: CASSPQRLRDTQYF. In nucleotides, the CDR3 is TGTGCCAGCAGCCCCCAGCGGCTCCGGGATACGCAGTATTTT.

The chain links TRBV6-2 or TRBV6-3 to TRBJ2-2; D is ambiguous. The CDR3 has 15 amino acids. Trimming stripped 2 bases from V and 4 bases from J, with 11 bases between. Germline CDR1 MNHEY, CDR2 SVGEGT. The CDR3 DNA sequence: TGTGCCAGCAGTTACAATCAGGCACGCACCGGGGAGCTGTTTTTT. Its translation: CASSYNQARTGELFF.

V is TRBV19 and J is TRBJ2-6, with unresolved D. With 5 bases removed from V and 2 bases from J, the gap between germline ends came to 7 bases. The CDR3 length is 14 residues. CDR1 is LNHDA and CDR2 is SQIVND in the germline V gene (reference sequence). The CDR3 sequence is CASSFRTGANVLTF. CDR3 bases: TGTGCCAGTAGTTTTCGTACTGGGGCCAACGTCCTGACTTTC.

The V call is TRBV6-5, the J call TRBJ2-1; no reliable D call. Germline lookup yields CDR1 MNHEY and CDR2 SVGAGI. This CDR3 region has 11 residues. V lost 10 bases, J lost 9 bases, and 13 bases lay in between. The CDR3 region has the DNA TGTGCCACCCTAGATTCTAGTGAGCAGTTCTTC. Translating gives CATLDSSEQFF.

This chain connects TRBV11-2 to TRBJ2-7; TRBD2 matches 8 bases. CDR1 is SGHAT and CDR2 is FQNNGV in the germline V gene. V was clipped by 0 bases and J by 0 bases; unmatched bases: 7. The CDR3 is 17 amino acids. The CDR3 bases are TGTGCCAGCAGCTTAGATCGAGCGGGAGCCGTCTCCTACGAGCAGTACTTC. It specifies CASSLDRAGAVSYEQYF.

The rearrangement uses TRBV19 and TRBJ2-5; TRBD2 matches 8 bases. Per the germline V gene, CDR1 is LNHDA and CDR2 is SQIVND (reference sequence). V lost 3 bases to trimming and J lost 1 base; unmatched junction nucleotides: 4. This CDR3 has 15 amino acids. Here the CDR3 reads CASSMGLGGQETQYF. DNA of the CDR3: TGTGCCAGTAGTATGGGACTAGGGGGCCAAGAGACCCAGTACTTC.

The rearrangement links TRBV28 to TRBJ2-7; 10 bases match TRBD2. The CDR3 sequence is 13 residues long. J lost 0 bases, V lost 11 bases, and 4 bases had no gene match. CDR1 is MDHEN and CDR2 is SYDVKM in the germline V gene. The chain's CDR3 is CAGRTSGSYEQYF. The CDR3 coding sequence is TGTGCCGGACGGACTAGCGGCTCCTACGAGCAGTACTTC. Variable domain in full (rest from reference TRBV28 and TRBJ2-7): DVKVTQSSRYLVKRTGEKVFLECVQDMDHENMFWYRQDPGLGLRLIYFSYDVKMKEKGDIPEGYSVSREKKERFSLILESASTNQTSMYLCAGRTSGSYEQYFGPGTRLTVT.

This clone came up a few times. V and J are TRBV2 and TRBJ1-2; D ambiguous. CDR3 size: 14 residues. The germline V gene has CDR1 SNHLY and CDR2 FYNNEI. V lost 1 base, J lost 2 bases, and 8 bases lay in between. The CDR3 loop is CASSEGGLNYGYTF. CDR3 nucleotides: TGTGCCAGCAGTGAAGGTGGACTCAACTATGGCTACACCTTC. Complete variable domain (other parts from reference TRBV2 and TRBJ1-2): EPEVTQTPSHQVTQMGQEVILRCVPISNHLYFYWYRQILGQKVEFLVSFYNNEISEKSEIFDDQFSVERPDGSNFTLKIRSTKLEDSAMYFCASSEGGLNYGYTFGSGTRLTVV.

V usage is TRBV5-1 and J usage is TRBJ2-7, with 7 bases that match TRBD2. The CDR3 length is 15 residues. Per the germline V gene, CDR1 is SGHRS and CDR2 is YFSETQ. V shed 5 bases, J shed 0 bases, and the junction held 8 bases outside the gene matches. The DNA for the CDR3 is TGCGCCAGCAGTATCGGGCTAGCGGCCTCCTACGAGCAGTACTTC. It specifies CASSIGLAASYEQYF.

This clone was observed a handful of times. This CDR3 is CASSLWGQIPYEQYF. In nucleotides, the CDR3 is TGTGCCAGCAGTCTTTGGGGACAAATACCCTACGAGCAGTACTTC. The chain couples TRBV27 to TRBJ2-7, with a possible D match to TRBD1 (6 bases). The V gene's germline CDR1 is MNHEY and CDR2 SMNVEV (reference sequence). The CDR3 has 15 residues. Trimming took off 5 bases at V and 2 bases at J, with 16 bases between the two ends.

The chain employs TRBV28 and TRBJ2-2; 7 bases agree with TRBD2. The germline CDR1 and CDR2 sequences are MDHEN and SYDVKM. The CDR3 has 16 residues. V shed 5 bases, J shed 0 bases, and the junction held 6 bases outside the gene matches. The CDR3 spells CASSPGGATNTGELFF. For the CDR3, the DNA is TGTGCCAGCAGTCCGGGAGGAGCGACGAACACCGGGGAGCTGTTTTTT.

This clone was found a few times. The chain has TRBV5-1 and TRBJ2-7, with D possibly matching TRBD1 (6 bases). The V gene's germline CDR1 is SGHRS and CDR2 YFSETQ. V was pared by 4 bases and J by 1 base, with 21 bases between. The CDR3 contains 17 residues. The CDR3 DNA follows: TGCGCCAGCAGCCCCTGGACAGCCTCCGAATCTTCCTACGAGCAGTACTTC. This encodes CASSPWTASESSYEQYF. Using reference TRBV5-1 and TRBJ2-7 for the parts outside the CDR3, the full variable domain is KAGVTQTPRYLIKTRGQQVTLSCSPISGHRSVSWYQQTPGQGLQFLFEYFSETQRNKGNFPGRFSGRQFSNSRSEMNVSTLELGDSALYLCASSPWTASESSYEQYFGPGTRLTVT.